This T cell receptor (beta chain) was found in a study of T-cell reconstitution after alpha-beta-depleted transplantation in children. Construction of the TCRbeta library involved unique molecular identifiers. TCRdb reprocessed the PCR reads with MiXCR, giving one entry per CDR3 protein. The table records 170,000 or so distinct CDR3 sequences, less than 8% of them present only once. CDR1 and CDR2 from the germline V gene are MGHRA and YSYEKL. The CDR3 length is 14 residues. The V and J ends lost 4 bases and 8 bases respectively, with 15 bases between them. The source is a human donor who donated a stem cell graft to a child with Wiskott-Aldrich syndrome. The chain links TRBV4-1 to TRBJ2-1, with unresolved D. Source: PBMCs from the stem cell graft donor, taken from the stem cell graft. DNA for the CDR3: TGCGCCAGCAGCCCCTCCCCAAACATAGATGAGCAGTTCTTC. This codes for CASSPSPNIDEQFF.